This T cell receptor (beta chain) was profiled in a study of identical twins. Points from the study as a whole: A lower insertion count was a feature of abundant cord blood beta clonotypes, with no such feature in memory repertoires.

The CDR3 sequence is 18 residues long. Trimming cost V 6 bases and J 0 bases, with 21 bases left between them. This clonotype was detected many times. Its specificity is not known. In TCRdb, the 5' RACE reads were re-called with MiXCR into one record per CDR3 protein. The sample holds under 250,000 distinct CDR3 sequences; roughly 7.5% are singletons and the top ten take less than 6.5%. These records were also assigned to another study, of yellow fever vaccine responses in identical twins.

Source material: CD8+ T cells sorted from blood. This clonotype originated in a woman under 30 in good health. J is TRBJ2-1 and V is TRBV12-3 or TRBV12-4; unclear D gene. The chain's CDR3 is CASRQPRHRQSSYNEQFF. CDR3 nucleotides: TGTGCCAGCAGACAACCACGTCACCGTCAAAGCTCCTACAATGAGCAGTTCTTC.